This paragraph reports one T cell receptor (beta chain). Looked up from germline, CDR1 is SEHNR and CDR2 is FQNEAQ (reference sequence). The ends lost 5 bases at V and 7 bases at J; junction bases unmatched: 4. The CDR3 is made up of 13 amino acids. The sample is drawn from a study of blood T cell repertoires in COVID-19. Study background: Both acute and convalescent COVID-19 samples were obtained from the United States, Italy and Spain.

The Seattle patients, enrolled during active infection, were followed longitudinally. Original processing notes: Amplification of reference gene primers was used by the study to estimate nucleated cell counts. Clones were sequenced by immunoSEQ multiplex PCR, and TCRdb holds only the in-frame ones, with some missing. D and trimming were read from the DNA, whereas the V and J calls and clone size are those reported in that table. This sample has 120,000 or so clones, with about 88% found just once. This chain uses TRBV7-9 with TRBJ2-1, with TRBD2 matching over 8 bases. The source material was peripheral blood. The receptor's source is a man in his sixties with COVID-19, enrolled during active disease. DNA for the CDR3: TGTGCCAGCAGCCAGACTAGCGTAAATGAGCAGTTCTTC. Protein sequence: CASSQTSVNEQFF.